This paragraph covers one T cell receptor (beta chain) sequence. Germline CDR1 reads SGHTA; CDR2 reads FQGNSA. The CDR3 is made up of 16 amino acids. Trimming at V came to 1 base and at J to 8 bases, leaving 7 bases not matched to a gene. The protocol was immunoSEQ multiplex PCR, while the TCRdb copy is restricted to in-frame clones and leaves out a portion. Among just over 2,000,000 clones listed, approximately 95% were seen once. This record belongs to a study of shared clonotypes between healthy human individuals. The source of this sequence is a man between 18 and 29 years old in good health. Sequencing was carried out using naive CD4+ T cells sorted from blood. Subset meaning: CD45RA+ positively selected. The chain is built from TRBV7-2 and TRBJ1-6; 8 bases are a match to TRBD1. The CDR3 nucleotides are TGTGCCAGCAGCTTAGTATCACAGGGGGGATATTCACCCCTCCACTTT. It encodes CASSLVSQGGYSPLHF.